This T cell receptor beta chain was captured in a study of CD8+ T cells in alopecia areata. There are many counts of this clone. The ends lost 0 bases at V and 4 bases at J; junction bases unmatched: 7. The CDR3 loop spans 16 amino acids. Germline CDR1 reads LGHNA; CDR2 reads YSLEER. Once RNA had been extracted, it was reverse transcribed into cDNA to act as the sequencing template. Assay: immunoSEQ multiplex PCR; the TCRdb copy retains only in-frame clones and omits some. This table has 150,000 to 180,000 clones, around 55% appearing once. The V call is TRBV4-3, the J call TRBJ2-3; TRBD1 matches at 7 bases. The source of this sequence is a human donor with alopecia areata. The sequencing here drew on CD8+ T cells sorted from blood, taken at week 0. The CDR3 bases are TGCGCCAGCAGCCAAGAACCCGACAGGGAGCCAGATACGCAGTATTTT. It yields the protein CASSQEPDREPDTQYF.